This T cell receptor (beta chain) stems from a study of cytomegalovirus exposure and HLA in healthy donors. Study observations and caveats: The likely origin of a cluster of highly shared sequence variants was a sequencing artifact. Cytomegalovirus association was listed for 150 to 200 TCR beta chains.

A note on this clone: Antigen unknown.

This CDR3 comprises 15 residues. Unmatched junction bases numbered 16, after V lost 7 bases and J lost 6 bases. Germline values: CDR1 SQVTM, CDR2 ANQGSEA. Amplification used 60 Vbeta primers and 13 Jbeta primers. The protocol was immunoSEQ multiplex PCR, while the TCRdb copy is restricted to in-frame clones and leaves out a portion. The sample lists 90,000 to 120,000 clones, about 75% occurring once. V is TRBV29-1 and J is TRBJ1-1, with 8 bases aligning to TRBD1. The sample was PBMCs. This clonotype was sampled from a male donor in good health and CMV-seropositive. The CDR3 region has the DNA TGCAGCGCAGGGACCTCGACAGGGGTTCTTTCTGAAGCTTTCTTT. As protein: CSAGTSTGVLSEAFF. The whole variable domain, filled in from reference TRBV29-1 and TRBJ1-1, reads SAVISQKPSRDICQRGTSLTIQCQVDSQVTMMFWYRQQPGQSLTLIATANQGSEATYESGFVIDKFPISRPNLTFSTLTVSNMSPEDSSIYLCSAGTSTGVLSEAFFGQGTRLTVV.